The clone carrying this TCR beta chain was recorded many times. What it binds is not known. This sample was included in a study of regulatory T cells in long-lasting Graves disease. Trimming cost V 8 bases and J 4 bases, with 6 bases left between them. Germline-derived CDR1 and CDR2 are MNHEY and SMNVEV (reference sequence). The CDR3 runs to 11 residues. Study-level points and caveats: With persistent disease, TRBV28, TRBJ1-2 and TRBJ2-5 were the favored segments.

Documented time point: newly diagnosed GD, antithyroid drugs for less than 3 months. Preparation of the TCR library used RNA extracted from PBMCs. Relying on iRepertoire HTBI primers and Arm-PCR of CDR3 regions, the team built TCR beta libraries. In TCRdb, the multiplex PCR reads were re-called with MiXCR into one record per CDR3 protein. The table records just over 600,000 distinct CDR3 sequences, under 20% of them present only once. In addition, the sample was reused for a study of T cells in Graves' hyperthyroidism and ophthalmopathy. From that report: Hyperthyroidism was newly diagnosed in patients aged 18 to 65 (duration under 2 months).

The chain links TRBV27 to TRBJ2-1, with D unresolved. This TCR was recovered from a woman younger than 45 with Graves disease. This material consisted of peripheral blood mononuclear cells (PBMCs), taken at new diagnosis, from a patient treated with antithyroid drugs. As DNA, the CDR3 is TGTGCCAGCGAAAGATACAATGAGCAGTTCTTC. This gives the protein CASERYNEQFF.